This TCR beta chain was captured by sequencing in a study of blood T cell repertoires in COVID-19. Generated by immunoSEQ multiplex PCR, the TCRdb table keeps only in-frame clones and is missing some. The sample has fewer than 200,000 clones, 75% to 85% seen once. The CDR3 extends over 18 amino acids. CDR1 and CDR2 from the germline V gene are MNHEY and SMNVEV (reference sequence). J gave up 4 bases and V 5 bases, and 17 bases lay outside the gene matches. The sample taken for sequencing was PBMCs or T cells enriched from blood (not recorded which). This clonotype originated in a man aged 50 or older who had recovered from COVID-19. The rearrangement joins TRBV27 to TRBJ1-2; 9 bases line up with TRBD1. CDR3 in DNA: TGTGCCAGCAGTCCTATTACTCTGGGACAGGGTTCGGGCTATGGCTACACCTTC. As protein: CASSPITLGQGSGYGYTF.